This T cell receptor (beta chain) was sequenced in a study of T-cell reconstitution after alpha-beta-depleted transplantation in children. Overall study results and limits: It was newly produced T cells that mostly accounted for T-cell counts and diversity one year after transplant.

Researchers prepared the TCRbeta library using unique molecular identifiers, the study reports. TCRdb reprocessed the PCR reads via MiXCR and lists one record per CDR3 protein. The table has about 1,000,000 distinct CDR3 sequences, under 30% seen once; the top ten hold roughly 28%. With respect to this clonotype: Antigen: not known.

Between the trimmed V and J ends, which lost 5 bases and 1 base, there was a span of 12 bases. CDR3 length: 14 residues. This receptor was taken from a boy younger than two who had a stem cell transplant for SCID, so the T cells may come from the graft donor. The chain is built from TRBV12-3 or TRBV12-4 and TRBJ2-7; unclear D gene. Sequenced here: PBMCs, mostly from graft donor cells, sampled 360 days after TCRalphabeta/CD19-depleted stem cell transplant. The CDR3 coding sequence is TGTGCCAGCAGTCCTCGGGCTAGATCCTACGAGCAGTACTTC. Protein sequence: CASSPRARSYEQYF.